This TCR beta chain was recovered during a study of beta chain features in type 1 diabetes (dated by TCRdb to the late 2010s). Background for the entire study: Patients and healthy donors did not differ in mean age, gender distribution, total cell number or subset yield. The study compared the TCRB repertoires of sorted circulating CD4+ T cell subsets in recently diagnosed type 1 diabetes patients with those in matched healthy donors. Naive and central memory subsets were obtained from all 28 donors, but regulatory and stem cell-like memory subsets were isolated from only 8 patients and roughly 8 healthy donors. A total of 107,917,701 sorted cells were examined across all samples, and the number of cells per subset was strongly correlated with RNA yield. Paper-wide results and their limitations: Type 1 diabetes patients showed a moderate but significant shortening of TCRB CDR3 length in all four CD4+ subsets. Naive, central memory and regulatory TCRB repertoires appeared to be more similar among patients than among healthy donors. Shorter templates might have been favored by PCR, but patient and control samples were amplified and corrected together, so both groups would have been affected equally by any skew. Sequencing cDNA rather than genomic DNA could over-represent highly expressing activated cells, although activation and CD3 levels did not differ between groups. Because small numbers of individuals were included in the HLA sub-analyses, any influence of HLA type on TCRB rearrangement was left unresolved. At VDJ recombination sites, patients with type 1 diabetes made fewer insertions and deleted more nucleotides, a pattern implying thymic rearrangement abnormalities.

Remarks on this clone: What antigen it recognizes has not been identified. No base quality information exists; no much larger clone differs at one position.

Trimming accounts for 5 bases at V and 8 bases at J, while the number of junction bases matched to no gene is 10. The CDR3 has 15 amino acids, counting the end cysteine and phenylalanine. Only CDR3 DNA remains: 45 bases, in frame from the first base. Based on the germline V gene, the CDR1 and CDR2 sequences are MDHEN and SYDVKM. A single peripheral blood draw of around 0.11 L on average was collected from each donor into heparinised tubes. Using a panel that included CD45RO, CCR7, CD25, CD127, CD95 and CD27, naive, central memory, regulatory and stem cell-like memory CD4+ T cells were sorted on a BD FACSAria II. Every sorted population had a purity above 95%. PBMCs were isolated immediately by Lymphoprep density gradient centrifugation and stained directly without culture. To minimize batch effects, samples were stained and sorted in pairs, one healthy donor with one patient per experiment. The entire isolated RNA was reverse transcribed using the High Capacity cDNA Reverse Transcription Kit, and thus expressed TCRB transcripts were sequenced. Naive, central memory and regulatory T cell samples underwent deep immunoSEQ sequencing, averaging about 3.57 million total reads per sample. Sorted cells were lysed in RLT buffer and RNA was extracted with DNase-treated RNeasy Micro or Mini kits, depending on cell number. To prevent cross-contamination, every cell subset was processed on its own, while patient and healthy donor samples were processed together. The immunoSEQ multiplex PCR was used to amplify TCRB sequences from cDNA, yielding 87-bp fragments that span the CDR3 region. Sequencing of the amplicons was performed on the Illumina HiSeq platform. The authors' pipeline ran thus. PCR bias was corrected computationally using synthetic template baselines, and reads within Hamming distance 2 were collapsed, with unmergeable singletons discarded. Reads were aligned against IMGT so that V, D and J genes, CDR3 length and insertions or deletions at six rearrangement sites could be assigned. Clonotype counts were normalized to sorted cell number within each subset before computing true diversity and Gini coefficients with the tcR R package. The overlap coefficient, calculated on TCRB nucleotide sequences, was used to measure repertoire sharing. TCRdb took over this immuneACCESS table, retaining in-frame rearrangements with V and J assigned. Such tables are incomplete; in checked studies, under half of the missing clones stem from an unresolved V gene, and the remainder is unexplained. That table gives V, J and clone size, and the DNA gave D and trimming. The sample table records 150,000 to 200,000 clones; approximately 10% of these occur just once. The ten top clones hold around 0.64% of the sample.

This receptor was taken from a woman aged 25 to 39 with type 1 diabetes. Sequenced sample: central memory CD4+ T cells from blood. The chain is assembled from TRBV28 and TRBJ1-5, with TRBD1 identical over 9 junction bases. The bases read TGTGCCAGCAGTAAATCGACAGGGGGGATAAAGCCCCAGCATTTT. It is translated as CASSKSTGGIKPQHF.